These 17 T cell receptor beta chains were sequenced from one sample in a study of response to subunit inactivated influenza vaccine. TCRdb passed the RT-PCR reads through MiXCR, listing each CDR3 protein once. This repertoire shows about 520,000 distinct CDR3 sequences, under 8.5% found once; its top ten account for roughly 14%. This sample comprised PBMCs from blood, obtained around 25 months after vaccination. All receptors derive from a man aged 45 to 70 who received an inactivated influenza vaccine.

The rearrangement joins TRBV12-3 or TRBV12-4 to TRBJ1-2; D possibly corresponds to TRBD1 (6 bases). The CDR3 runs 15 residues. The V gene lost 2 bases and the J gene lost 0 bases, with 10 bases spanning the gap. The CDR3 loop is CASSLKGDANYGYTF. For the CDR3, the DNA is TGTGCCAGCAGTTTAAAGGGGGACGCTAACTATGGCTACACCTTC.

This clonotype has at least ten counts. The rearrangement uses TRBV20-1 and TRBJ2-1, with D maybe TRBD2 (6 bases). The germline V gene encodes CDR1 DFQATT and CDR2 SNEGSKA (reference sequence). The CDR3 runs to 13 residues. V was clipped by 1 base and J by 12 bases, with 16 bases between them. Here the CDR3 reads CSARGPRGDGQFF. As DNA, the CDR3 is TGCAGTGCTAGAGGGCCACGCGGGGACGGGCAGTTCTTC.

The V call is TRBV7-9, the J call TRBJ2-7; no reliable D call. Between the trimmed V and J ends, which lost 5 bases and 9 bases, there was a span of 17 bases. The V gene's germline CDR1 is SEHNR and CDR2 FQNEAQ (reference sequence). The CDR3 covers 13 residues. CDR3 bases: TGTGCCAGCAGCCCCTCGGTGGACGCCGGGCAGTACTTC. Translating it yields CASSPSVDAGQYF.

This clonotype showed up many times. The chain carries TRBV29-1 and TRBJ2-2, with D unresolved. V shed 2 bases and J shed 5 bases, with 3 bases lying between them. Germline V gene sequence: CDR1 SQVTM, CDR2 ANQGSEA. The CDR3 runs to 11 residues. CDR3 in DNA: TGCAGCGTTGAAAGGACCGGGGAGCTGTTTTTT. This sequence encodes CSVERTGELFF.

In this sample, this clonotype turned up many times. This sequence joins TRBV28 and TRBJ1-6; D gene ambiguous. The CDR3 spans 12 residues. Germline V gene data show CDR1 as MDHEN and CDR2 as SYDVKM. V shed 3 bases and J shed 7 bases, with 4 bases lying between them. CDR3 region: CASSFVNSPLHF. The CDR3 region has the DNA TGTGCCAGCAGTTTTGTGAATTCACCCCTCCACTTT.

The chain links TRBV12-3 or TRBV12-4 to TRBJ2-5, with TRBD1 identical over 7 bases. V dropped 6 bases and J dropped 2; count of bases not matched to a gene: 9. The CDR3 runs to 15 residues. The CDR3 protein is CASSSLPGQQETQYF. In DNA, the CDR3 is TGTGCCAGCAGCTCTCTACCGGGACAGCAAGAGACCCAGTACTTC.

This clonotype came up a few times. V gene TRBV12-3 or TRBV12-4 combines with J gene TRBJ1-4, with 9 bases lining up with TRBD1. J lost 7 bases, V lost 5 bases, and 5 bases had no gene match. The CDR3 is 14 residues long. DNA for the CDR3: TGTGCCAGCAGTGGGACAGGGACGGGTGAAAAACTGTTTTTT. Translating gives CASSGTGTGEKLFF.

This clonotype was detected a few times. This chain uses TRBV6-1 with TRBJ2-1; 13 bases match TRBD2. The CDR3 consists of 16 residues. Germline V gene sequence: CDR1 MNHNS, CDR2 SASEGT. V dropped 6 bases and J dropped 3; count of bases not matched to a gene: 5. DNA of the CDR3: TGTGCCAGCAGACCCCGGACTAGCGGGAGCTACAATGAGCAGTTCTTC. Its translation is CASRPRTSGSYNEQFF.

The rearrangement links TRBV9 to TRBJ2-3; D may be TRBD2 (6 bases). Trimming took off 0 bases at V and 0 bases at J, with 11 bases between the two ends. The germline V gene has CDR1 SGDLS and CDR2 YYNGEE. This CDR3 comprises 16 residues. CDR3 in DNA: TGTGCCAGCAGCGTAGCTGGTAGCGGTAGCACAGATACGCAGTATTTT. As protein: CASSVAGSGSTDTQYF.

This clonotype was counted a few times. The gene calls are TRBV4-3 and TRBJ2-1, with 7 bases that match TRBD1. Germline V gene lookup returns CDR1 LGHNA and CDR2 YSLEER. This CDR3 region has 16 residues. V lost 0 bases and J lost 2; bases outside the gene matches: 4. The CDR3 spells CASSQEIGTAYNEQFF. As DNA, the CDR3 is TGCGCCAGCAGCCAAGAAATAGGGACAGCCTACAATGAGCAGTTCTTC.

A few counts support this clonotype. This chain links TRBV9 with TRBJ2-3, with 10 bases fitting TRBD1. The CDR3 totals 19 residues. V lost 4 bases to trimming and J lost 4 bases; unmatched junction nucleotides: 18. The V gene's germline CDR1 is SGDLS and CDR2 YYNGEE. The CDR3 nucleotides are TGTGCCAGCAGCTTCGGCTTCGCGGGGGGACAGGGGACCTCAGATACGCAGTATTTT. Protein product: CASSFGFAGGQGTSDTQYF.

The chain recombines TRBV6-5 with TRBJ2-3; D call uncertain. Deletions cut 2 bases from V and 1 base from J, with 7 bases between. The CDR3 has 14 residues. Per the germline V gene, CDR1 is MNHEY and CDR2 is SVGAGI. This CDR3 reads CASSYGSRTDTQYF. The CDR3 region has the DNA TGTGCCAGCAGTTACGGGTCCCGCACAGATACGCAGTATTTT.

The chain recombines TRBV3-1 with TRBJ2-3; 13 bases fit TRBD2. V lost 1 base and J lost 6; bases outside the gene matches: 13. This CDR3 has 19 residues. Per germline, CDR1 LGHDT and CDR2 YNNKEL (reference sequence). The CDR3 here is CASSQVLARTSGGLDTQYF. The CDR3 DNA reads TGTGCCAGCAGCCAAGTCCTCGCCCGGACTAGCGGGGGTTTGGATACGCAGTATTTT.

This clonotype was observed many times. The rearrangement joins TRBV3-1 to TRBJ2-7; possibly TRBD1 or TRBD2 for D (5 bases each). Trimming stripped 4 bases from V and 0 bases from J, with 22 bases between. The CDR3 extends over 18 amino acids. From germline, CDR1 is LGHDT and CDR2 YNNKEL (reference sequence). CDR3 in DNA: TGTGCCAGCAGCCTCCGAGCAACCGCCGGGACGGTCTCCTACGAGCAGTACTTC. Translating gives CASSLRATAGTVSYEQYF.

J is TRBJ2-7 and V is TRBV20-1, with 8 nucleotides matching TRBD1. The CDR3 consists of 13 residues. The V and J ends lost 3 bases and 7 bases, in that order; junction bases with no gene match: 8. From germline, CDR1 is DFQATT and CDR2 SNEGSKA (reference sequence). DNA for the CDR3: TGCAGTGCTAGGGAGACAGGGGCTGGGGAGCAGTACTTC. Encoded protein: CSARETGAGEQYF.

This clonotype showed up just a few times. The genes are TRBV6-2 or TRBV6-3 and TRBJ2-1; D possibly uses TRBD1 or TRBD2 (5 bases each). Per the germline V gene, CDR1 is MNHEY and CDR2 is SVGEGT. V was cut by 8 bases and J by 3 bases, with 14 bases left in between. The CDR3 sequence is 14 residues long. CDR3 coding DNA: TGTGCCAGCGGGGACGGAATTGTCTACAATGAGCAGTTCTTC. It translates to CASGDGIVYNEQFF.

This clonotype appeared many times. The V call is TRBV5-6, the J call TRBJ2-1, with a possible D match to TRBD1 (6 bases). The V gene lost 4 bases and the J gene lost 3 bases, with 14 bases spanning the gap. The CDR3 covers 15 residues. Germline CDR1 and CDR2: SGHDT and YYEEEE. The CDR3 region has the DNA TGTGCCAGCAGCACGATCGGCAGGGGCTACAATGAGCAGTTCTTC. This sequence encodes CASSTIGRGYNEQFF.